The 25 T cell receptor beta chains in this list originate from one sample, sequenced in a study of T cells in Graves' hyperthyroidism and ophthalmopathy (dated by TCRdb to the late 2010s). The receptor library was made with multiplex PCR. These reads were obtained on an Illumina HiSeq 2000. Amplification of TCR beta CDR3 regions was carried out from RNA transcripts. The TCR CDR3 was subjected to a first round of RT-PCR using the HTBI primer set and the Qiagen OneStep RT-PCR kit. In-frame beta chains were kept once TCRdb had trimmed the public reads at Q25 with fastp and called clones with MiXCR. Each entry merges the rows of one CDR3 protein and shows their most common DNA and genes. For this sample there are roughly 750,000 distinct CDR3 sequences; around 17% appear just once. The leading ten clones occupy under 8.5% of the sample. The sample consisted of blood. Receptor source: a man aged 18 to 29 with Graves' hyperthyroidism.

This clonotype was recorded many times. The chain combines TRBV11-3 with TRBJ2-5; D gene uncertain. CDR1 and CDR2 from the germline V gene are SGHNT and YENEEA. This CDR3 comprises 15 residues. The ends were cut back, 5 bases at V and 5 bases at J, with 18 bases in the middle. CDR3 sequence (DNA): TGTGCCAGCAGCCACGAACAAGCGCTGTGGGAGACCCAGTACTTC. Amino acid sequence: CASSHEQALWETQYF. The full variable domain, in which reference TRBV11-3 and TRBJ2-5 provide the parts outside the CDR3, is EAGVVQSPRYKIIEKKQPVAFWCNPISGHNTLYWYLQNLGQGPELLIRYENEEAVDDSQLPKDRFSAERLKGVDSTLKIQPAELGDSAVYLCASSHEQALWETQYFGPGTRLLVL.

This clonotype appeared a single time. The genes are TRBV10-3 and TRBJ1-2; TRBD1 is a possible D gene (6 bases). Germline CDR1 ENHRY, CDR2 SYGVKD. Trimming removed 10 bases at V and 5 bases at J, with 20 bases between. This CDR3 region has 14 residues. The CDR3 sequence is CATETQGRRYGYTF. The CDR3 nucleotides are TGTGCCACCGAAACCCAGGGGCGACGATATGGCTACACCTTC.

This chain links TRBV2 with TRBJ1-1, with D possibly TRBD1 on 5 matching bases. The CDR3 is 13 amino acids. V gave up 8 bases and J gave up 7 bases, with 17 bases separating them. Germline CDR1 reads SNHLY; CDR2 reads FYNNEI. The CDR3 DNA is TGTGCCAGCGGCGGGGACCGACGTAATGAAGCTTTCTTT. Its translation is CASGGDRRNEAFF.

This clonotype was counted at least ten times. CDR3 region: CASSFSGRASGEQYF. CDR3 DNA: TGTGCCAGCAGTTTTAGTGGGAGGGCCTCTGGAGAGCAGTACTTC. This rearrangement joins TRBV28 to TRBJ2-7; TRBD2 matches at 7 bases. Germline assignment: CDR1 MDHEN and CDR2 SYDVKM. CDR3 length: 15 residues. V shed 3 bases, J shed 7 bases, and the junction held 12 bases outside the gene matches. Filled out from reference TRBV28 and TRBJ2-7, the complete variable domain reads DVKVTQSSRYLVKRTGEKVFLECVQDMDHENMFWYRQDPGLGLRLIYFSYDVKMKEKGDIPEGYSVSREKKERFSLILESASTNQTSMYLCASSFSGRASGEQYFGPGTRLTVT.

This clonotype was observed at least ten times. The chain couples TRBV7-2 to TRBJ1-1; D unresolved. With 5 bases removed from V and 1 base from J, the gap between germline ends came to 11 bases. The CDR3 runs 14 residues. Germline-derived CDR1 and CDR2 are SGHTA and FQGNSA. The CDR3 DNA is TGTGCCAGCAGCCAAGCGGGGAGGAACACTGAAGCTTTCTTT. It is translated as CASSQAGRNTEAFF.

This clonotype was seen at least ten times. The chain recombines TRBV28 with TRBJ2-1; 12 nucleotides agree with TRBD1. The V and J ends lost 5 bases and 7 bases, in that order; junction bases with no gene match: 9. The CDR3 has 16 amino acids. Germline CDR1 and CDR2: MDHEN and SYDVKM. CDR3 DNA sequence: TGTGCCAGCAGTCCTGTCGGGGACAGGGGGCCGAATGAGCAGTTCTTC. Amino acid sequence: CASSPVGDRGPNEQFF.

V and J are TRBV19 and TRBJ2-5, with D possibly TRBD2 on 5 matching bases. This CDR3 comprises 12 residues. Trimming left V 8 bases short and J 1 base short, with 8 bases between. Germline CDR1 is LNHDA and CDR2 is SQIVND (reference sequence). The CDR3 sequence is CASASSQETQYF. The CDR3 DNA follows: TGTGCCAGTGCTAGCTCCCAAGAGACCCAGTACTTC.

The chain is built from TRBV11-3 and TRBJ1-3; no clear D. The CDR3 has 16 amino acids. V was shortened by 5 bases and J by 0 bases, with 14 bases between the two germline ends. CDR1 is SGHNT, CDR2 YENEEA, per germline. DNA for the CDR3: TGTGCCAGCAGCCGGCGTCCAGCGCGCTCTGGAAACACCATATATTTT. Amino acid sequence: CASSRRPARSGNTIYF.

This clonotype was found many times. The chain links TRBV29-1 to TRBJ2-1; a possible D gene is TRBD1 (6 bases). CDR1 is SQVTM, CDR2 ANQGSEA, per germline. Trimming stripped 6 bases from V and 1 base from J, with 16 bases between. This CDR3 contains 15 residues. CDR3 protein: CSVKRAGVSYNEQFF. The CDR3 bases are TGCAGCGTGAAGAGGGCAGGGGTTTCCTACAATGAGCAGTTCTTC.

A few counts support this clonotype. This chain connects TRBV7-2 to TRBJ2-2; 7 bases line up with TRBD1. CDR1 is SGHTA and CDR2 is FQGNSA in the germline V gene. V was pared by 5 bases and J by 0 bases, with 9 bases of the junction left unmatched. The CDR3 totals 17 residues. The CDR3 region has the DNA TGTGCCAGCAGCGGCACCGGGACAGCTTCGAACACCGGGGAGCTGTTTTTT. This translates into CASSGTGTASNTGELFF. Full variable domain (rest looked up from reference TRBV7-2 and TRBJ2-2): GAGVSQSPSNKVTEKGKDVELRCDPISGHTALYWYRQSLGQGLEFLIYFQGNSAPDKSGLPSDRFSAERTGGSVSTLTIQRTQQEDSAVYLCASSGTGTASNTGELFFGEGSRLTVL.

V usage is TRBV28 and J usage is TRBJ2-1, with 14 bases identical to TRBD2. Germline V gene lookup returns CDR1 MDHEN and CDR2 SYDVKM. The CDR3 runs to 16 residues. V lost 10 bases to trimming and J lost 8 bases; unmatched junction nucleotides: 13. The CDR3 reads CATMPSGTSGSDEQFF. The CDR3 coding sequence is TGTGCCACCATGCCTTCGGGGACTAGCGGGAGTGATGAGCAGTTCTTC.

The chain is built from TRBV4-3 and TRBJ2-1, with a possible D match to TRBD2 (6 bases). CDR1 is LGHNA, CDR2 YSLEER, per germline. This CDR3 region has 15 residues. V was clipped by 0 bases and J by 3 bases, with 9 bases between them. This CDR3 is CASSQDQGLYNEQFF. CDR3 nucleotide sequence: TGCGCCAGCAGCCAAGATCAGGGACTCTACAATGAGCAGTTCTTC.

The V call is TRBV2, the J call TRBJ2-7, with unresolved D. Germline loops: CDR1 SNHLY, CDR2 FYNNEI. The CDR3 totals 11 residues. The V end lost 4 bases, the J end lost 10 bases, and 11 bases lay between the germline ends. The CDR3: CASSGATEQYF. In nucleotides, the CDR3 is TGTGCCAGCAGTGGGGCGACGGAACAGTACTTC.

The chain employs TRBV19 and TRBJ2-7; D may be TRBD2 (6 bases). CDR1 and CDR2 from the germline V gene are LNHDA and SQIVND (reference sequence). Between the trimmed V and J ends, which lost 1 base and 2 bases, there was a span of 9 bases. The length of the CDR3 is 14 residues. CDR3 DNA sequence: TGTGCCAGTAGTATAGGGGACTGGACCTACGAGCAGTACTTC. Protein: CASSIGDWTYEQYF.

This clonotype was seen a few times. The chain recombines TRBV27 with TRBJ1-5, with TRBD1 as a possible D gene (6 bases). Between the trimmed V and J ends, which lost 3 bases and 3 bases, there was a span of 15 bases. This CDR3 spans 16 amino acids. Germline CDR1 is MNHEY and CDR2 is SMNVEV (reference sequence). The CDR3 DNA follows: TGTGCCAGCAGTTTTACACGACAGGTCACCAATCAGCCCCAGCATTTT. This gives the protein CASSFTRQVTNQPQHF.

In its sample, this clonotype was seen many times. CDR3 nucleotides: TGTGCCAGCAGCCTTGGGACTAGCGGGGTAAATGAGCAGTTCTTC. It specifies CASSLGTSGVNEQFF. V usage is TRBV11-1 and J usage is TRBJ2-1; 13 bases are shared with TRBD2. The CDR3 sequence is 15 residues long. The V segment lost 5 bases and the J segment 7 bases; nucleotides outside the gene matches: 5. Germline CDR1 reads SGHAT; CDR2 reads FQDESV (reference sequence).

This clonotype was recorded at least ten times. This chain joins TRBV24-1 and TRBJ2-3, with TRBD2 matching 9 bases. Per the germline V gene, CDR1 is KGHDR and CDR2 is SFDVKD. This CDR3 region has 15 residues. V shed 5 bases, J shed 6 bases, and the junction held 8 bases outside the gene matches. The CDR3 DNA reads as TGTGCCACCAGTGTGGGTAGCGGGAGTGGTGATACGCAGTATTTT. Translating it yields CATSVGSGSGDTQYF.

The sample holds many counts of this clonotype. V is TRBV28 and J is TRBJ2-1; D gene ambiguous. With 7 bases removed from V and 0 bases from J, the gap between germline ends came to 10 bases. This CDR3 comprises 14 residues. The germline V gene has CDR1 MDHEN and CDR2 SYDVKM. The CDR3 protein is CASKGQTSYNEQFF. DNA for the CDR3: TGTGCCAGCAAAGGCCAGACCTCCTACAATGAGCAGTTCTTC.

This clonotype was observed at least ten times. This CDR3 is CASRSAAMNEQYF. The DNA of the CDR3 is TGTGCCAGCCGCTCGGCGGCAATGAACGAGCAGTACTTC. The V and J genes are TRBV6-1 and TRBJ2-7; unclear D gene. The CDR3 has 13 amino acids. Germline CDR1 and CDR2: MNHNS and SASEGT. The V and J ends lost 8 bases and 5 bases respectively, with 16 bases between them.

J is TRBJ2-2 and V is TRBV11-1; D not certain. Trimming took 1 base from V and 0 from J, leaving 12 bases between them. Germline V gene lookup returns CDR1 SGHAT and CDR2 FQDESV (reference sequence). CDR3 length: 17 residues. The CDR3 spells CASSLDWTVSNTGELFF. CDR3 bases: TGTGCCAGCAGCTTAGACTGGACGGTGTCGAACACCGGGGAGCTGTTTTTT. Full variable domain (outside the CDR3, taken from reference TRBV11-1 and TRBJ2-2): EAEVAQSPRYKITEKSQAVAFWCDPISGHATLYWYRQILGQGPELLVQFQDESVVDDSQLPKDRFSAERLKGVDSTLKIQPAELGDSAMYLCASSLDWTVSNTGELFFGEGSRLTVL.

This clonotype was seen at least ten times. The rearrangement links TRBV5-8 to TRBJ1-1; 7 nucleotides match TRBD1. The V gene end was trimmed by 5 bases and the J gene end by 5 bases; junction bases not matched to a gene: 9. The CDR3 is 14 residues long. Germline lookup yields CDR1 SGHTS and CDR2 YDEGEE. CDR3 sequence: CASRHEGARTEAFF. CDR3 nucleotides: TGTGCCAGCAGGCATGAGGGGGCGAGGACTGAAGCTTTCTTT.

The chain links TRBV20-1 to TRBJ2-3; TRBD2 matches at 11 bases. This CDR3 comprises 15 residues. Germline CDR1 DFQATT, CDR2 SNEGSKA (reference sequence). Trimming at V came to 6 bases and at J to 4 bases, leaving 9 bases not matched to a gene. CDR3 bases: TGCAGTGCCATGGGACTAGCGGTCCAAGCAGATACGCAGTATTTT. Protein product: CSAMGLAVQADTQYF.

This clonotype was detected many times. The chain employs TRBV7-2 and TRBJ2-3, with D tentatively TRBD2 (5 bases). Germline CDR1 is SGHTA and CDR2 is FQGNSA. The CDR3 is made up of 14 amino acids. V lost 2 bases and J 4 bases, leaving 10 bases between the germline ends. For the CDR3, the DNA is TGTGCCAGCAGCTTAACGGGAAACGCAGATACGCAGTATTTT. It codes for CASSLTGNADTQYF.

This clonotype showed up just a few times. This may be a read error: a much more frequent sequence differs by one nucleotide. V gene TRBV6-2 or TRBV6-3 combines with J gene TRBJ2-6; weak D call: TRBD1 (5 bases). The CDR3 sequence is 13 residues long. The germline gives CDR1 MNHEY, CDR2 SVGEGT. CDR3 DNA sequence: TGTACCAGCAAGGGGTCTGGGGCCAACGTCCTGACTTTC. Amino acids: CTSKGSGANVLTF.

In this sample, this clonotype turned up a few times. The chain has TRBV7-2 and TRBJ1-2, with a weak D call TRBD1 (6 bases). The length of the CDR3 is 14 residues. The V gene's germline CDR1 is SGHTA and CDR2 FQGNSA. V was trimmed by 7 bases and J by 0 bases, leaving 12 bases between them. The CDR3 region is CASTQQGSNYGYTF. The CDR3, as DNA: TGTGCCAGCACCCAACAGGGATCTAACTATGGCTACACCTTC.